These 14 T cell receptor beta chains were sequenced from one sample in a study of cytomegalovirus exposure and HLA in healthy donors. In the PCR, 60 Vbeta and 13 Jbeta primers were used. The method was immunoSEQ multiplex PCR; TCRdb's version includes in-frame clones alone and lacks a portion of them. The table has approximately 190,000 clones, around 84% seen once; the top ten hold roughly 2.6%. The specimen was PBMCs. The receptors shown here come from a woman aged 45 to 65 in good health and CMV-seropositive.

The V gene is TRBV4-2, the J gene TRBJ1-1; maybe TRBD1 (6 bases). The CDR3 contains 16 residues. Germline V lookup: CDR1 LGHNA, CDR2 YNFKEQ. V dropped 3 bases and J dropped 1 base, with 15 bases sitting between them. The CDR3 reads CASSHLEGDGNTEAFF. The DNA of the CDR3 is TGTGCCAGCAGCCACCTTGAGGGGGACGGGAACACTGAAGCTTTCTTT.

The count of this clone is one. The chain couples TRBV10-3 to TRBJ1-2; 7 nucleotides align to TRBD1. Per germline, CDR1 ENHRY and CDR2 SYGVKD. The junction had 4 bases not matched to a gene; V was cut back by 6 bases and J by 0 bases. This CDR3 spans 14 amino acids. For the CDR3, the DNA is TGTGCCATCAGAACCGGGACAGCTAACTATGGCTACACCTTC. This codes for CAIRTGTANYGYTF.

This chain uses TRBV19 with TRBJ1-2; maybe TRBD1 (6 bases). The germline V and J ends were trimmed by 1 base and 7 bases, with 16 bases remaining between them. Germline V CDR1 and CDR2: LNHDA, SQIVND (reference sequence). CDR3 size: 15 residues. CDR3 in amino acids: CASSIGGHRAGGYTF. DNA of the CDR3: TGTGCCAGTAGTATAGGGGGGCACAGGGCCGGTGGCTACACCTTC.

The chain recombines TRBV11-3 with TRBJ2-5; possibly TRBD1 for D (5 bases). The J call could be wrong; TRBJ2-7 is a better fit for the DNA end. Germline V CDR1 and CDR2: SGHNT, YENEEA. The CDR3 spans 14 residues. CDR3 nucleotides: TGTGCCAGCAGCCCTCTTAGGGGCTCCTACGAGCAGTACTTC. Protein: CASSPLRGSYEQYF.

The rearrangement joins TRBV5-1 to TRBJ2-3; 11 nucleotides align to TRBD2. Unmatched junction bases numbered 13, after V lost 4 bases and J lost 3 bases. CDR1 SGHRS and CDR2 YFSETQ come from the germline V gene. The CDR3 is 18 amino acids. CDR3 DNA: TGCGCCAGCAGCGTCAATTTAGCGGGGGGGCCGGCGACAGATACGCAGTATTTT. It is translated as CASSVNLAGGPATDTQYF.

This chain uses TRBV27 with TRBJ2-2; a possible D gene is TRBD1 (6 bases). Trimming removed 3 bases from V and 3 bases from J, with 14 bases in between. Germline assignment: CDR1 MNHEY and CDR2 SMNVEV (reference sequence). This CDR3 region has 16 residues. The CDR3 sequence is CASSFVGAPDTGELFF. The CDR3 bases are TGTGCCAGCAGTTTCGTGGGGGCGCCGGACACCGGGGAGCTGTTTTTT.

The genes are TRBV19 and TRBJ2-2, with TRBD1 identical over 7 bases. There are 14 residues in the CDR3. V was pared by 3 bases and J by 5 bases, with 3 bases of the junction left unmatched. CDR1 is LNHDA, CDR2 SQIVND, per germline (reference sequence). The CDR3 spells CASSIGQDTGELFF. The CDR3 coding sequence is TGTGCCAGTAGTATTGGACAGGATACCGGGGAGCTGTTTTTT.

The V call is TRBV7-3, the J call TRBJ2-1, with a tentative D call TRBD1 (5 bases). Deletions cut 2 bases from V and 2 bases from J, with 10 bases between. CDR3 length equals 15 residues. Germline CDR1 is SGHTA and CDR2 is FQGTGA. The CDR3 DNA reads as TGTGCCAGCAGCTTATCCCGACAGCCCTACAATGAGCAGTTCTTC. This encodes CASSLSRQPYNEQFF. The whole variable domain, remainder taken from reference TRBV7-3 and TRBJ2-1, is GAGVSQTPSNKVTEKGKYVELRCDPISGHTALYWYRQSLGQGPEFLIYFQGTGAADDSGLPNDRFFAVRPEGSVSTLKIQRTERGDSAVYLCASSLSRQPYNEQFFGPGTRLTVL.

The rearrangement links TRBV11-2 to TRBJ1-1, with D uncertain. CDR1 SGHAT and CDR2 FQNNGV come from the germline V gene. CDR3 size: 14 residues. Trimming took 2 bases from V and 0 from J, leaving 7 bases between them. This CDR3 is CASSLNSMNTEAFF. In nucleotides, the CDR3 is TGTGCCAGCAGCTTAAACAGCATGAACACTGAAGCTTTCTTT.

The genes are TRBV2 and TRBJ1-6; D perhaps matches TRBD1 (5 bases). Per germline, CDR1 SNHLY and CDR2 FYNNEI. The CDR3 runs 15 residues. Trimming stripped 6 bases from V and 7 bases from J, with 16 bases between. CDR3 sequence (DNA): TGTGCCAGCAGGAGTTCAGGGTCAGAGAATTCACCCCTCCACTTT. Translated: CASRSSGSENSPLHF. The variable domain in full, completed from reference TRBV2 and TRBJ1-6, reads EPEVTQTPSHQVTQMGQEVILRCVPISNHLYFYWYRQILGQKVEFLVSFYNNEISEKSEIFDDQFSVERPDGSNFTLKIRSTKLEDSAMYFCASRSSGSENSPLHFGNGTRLTVT.

This chain uses TRBV6-1 with TRBJ2-5; possibly TRBD1 for D (6 bases). The J call may be wrong; the DNA end is better matched by TRBJ2-7. CDR1 is MNHNS, CDR2 SASEGT, per germline. The CDR3 has 14 residues. CDR3 sequence: CASSESRDTDEQYF. The CDR3 DNA is TGTGCCAGCAGTGAGTCCCGGGACACGGACGAGCAGTACTTC.

The rearrangement joins TRBV6-1 to TRBJ1-2; TRBD1 matches at 11 bases. The CDR3 has 15 amino acids. Germline CDR1 reads MNHNS; CDR2 reads SASEGT. Trimming took 5 bases from V and 10 from J; bases not matched to a gene: 12. The CDR3 here is CASSRGQGVNWVYTF. Here the CDR3 DNA reads TGTGCCAGCAGTCGGGGACAGGGGGTGAATTGGGTCTACACCTTC.

The chain joins TRBV30 to TRBJ2-5, with 7 bases that match TRBD2. V was pared by 0 bases and J by 2 bases, with 3 bases of the junction left unmatched. The CDR3 is made up of 14 amino acids. CDR1 and CDR2 (germline): GTSNPN, SVGIG (reference sequence). The CDR3, as DNA: TGTGCCTGGAGTGTAGTGGGGGGGCAAGAGACCCAGTACTTC. Its translation: CAWSVVGGQETQYF. Variable domain in full (rest from reference TRBV30 and TRBJ2-5): SQTIHQWPATLVQPVGSPLSLECTVEGTSNPNLYWYRQAAGRGLQLLFYSVGIGQISSEVPQNLSASRPQDRQFILSSKKLLLSDSGFYLCAWSVVGGQETQYFGPGTRLLVL.

The chain joins TRBV7-2 to TRBJ2-5, with a weak D call TRBD2 (7 bases). The CDR3 runs 17 residues. The germline V gene encodes CDR1 SGHTA and CDR2 FQGNSA. V shed 5 bases and J shed 0 bases, with 19 bases lying between them. The CDR3 sequence is CASSRTTGGQYQETQYF. CDR3 sequence (DNA): TGTGCCAGCAGCCGAACAACGGGGGGCCAGTACCAAGAGACCCAGTACTTC. Variable domain in full (rest from reference TRBV7-2 and TRBJ2-5): GAGVSQSPSNKVTEKGKDVELRCDPISGHTALYWYRQSLGQGLEFLIYFQGNSAPDKSGLPSDRFSAERTGGSVSTLTIQRTQQEDSAVYLCASSRTTGGQYQETQYFGPGTRLLVL.